A selection of T cell receptor beta chains follows, all from one sample in a study of blood T cells in healthy people across ages. TCRdb re-called the 5' RACE reads through MiXCR, storing one row per CDR3 protein. Of 1.5 million to 2 million distinct CDR3 sequences in the sample, 28% were seen once. The sample consisted of blood. These receptors originate from a woman younger than 45 in good health. Both conserved end residues are trimmed from each CDR3.

V	J	CDR3
TRBV10-3	TRBJ2-5	AISESMLSAETQY
TRBV5-1	TRBJ2-7	ASRLQGAADEQY
TRBV14	TRBJ2-2	AGSQDVRRGNTGELF
TRBV6-2/TRBV6-3	TRBJ2-1	ASSPPLGDRRGTSGRISRNEQF
TRBV5-1	TRBJ2-5	ASSLASASGSETQY
TRBV2	TRBJ1-2	ASSEARTGYGYT
TRBV5-1	TRBJ2-4	ASSLPITKAKNIQY
TRBV7-2	TRBJ2-7	ASSRRDRGTYEQY
TRBV7-9	TRBJ2-5	ASSPDGSQETQY
TRBV20-1	TRBJ2-7	SARGAADEQY
TRBV6-1	TRBJ2-7	ASSEDRWRDGYEQY
TRBV11-2	TRBJ2-1	ASSLVDGQF
TRBV20-1	TRBJ2-1	SARGGSLAYNEQF
TRBV7-9	TRBJ2-7	SSSSTSSEPYEQY
TRBV28	TRBJ2-1	ASRWGLAGYNEQF
TRBV4-1	TRBJ2-7	ASSQDLGYSYEQY
TRBV28	TRBJ2-1	ASSDPGLDEQF
TRBV28	TRBJ2-6	ASSFNGANVLT
TRBV7-6	TRBJ2-7	ASSLGRTSISEQY
TRBV3-1	TRBJ2-3	ASSQASGGADTQY
TRBV20-1	TRBJ2-1	SVARGGPGDEQF
TRBV29-1	TRBJ2-5	SVEAPSGSFPQETQY
TRBV6-1	TRBJ2-1	ASSEALGQGVGEQF
TRBV15	TRBJ2-3	ATSREREGTTDTQY
TRBV5-1	TRBJ2-5	ASSFEGNSYNEQY
TRBV27	TRBJ2-3	ASRNAGGHTDTQY
TRBV28	TRBJ1-5	ASSRLTPGDSNQPRH
TRBV19	TRBJ2-3	ASRVGTGATDTQY
TRBV2	TRBJ2-7	ASSVGEGTAYEQY
TRBV7-9	TRBJ2-1	ASSLDQRGDNEQF
TRBV5-1	TRBJ2-7	ASSFGGQPYEQY